The 20 T cell receptor beta chains below all came from one sample that was sequenced in a study of preoperative IRX-2 immunotherapy in early breast cancer. The treatment: preoperative locoregional IRX-2 cytokine immunotherapy. The protocol was immunoSEQ multiplex PCR, while the TCRdb copy is restricted to in-frame clones and leaves out a portion. This table holds around 88,000 clones, approximately 90% found once. The sample was tumor tissue, taken after IRX-2 immunotherapy. Receptors were obtained from a human donor with breast cancer.

This sequence joins TRBV30 and TRBJ1-1; D perhaps matches TRBD1 (5 bases). The V and J ends lost 2 bases and 4 bases respectively, with 5 bases between them. The CDR3 has 11 residues. Germline V gene lookup returns CDR1 GTSNPN and CDR2 SVGIG (reference sequence). As DNA, the CDR3 is TGTGCCTGGAGTCAGGGCACTGAAGCTTTCTTT. Its translation: CAWSQGTEAFF. The entire variable domain, with the rest obtained from reference TRBV30 and TRBJ1-1, is as follows: SQTIHQWPATLVQPVGSPLSLECTVEGTSNPNLYWYRQAAGRGLQLLFYSVGIGQISSEVPQNLSASRPQDRQFILSSKKLLLSDSGFYLCAWSQGTEAFFGQGTRLTVV.

This sequence joins TRBV6-8 and TRBJ2-1; no firm D call. Germline CDR1 MNHGY, CDR2 SAAAGT. The CDR3 sequence is 14 residues long. V gave up 4 bases and J gave up 3 bases, with 10 bases separating them. The CDR3 DNA follows: TGTGCCAGCAGTTTTTCGTCCAGCTACAATGAGCAGTTCTTC. Residues: CASSFSSSYNEQFF.

The J gene is TRBJ2-6, the V gene TRBV19, with TRBD2 matching over 7 bases. The CDR3 length is 17 residues. V was clipped by 3 bases and J by 3 bases; unmatched bases: 8. The germline V gene encodes CDR1 LNHDA and CDR2 SQIVND (reference sequence). The CDR3 loop is CASSISGVGDGANVLTF. CDR3 nucleotides: TGTGCCAGTAGTATCAGCGGGGTAGGTGATGGGGCCAACGTCCTGACTTTC.

The chain carries TRBV7-8 and TRBJ2-1, with 7 bases aligning to TRBD1. The CDR3 consists of 13 residues. With V trimmed by 3 bases and J by 9 bases, 5 bases remained unmatched. Germline V gene sequence: CDR1 SGHVS, CDR2 FQNEAQ. CDR3: CASSFGQGVEQFF. The CDR3 DNA follows: TGTGCCAGCAGCTTTGGGCAGGGGGTTGAGCAGTTCTTC.

The chain recombines TRBV29-1 with TRBJ1-4; D is uncertain. The CDR3 loop spans 12 amino acids. Germline CDR1 is SQVTM and CDR2 is ANQGSEA. Trimming pared 7 bases from V and 6 bases from J, leaving 12 bases between. The CDR3 nucleotides read TGCAGCGCAGACCCGGGAGATGAAAAACTGTTTTTT. It specifies CSADPGDEKLFF.

V usage is TRBV6-7 and J usage is TRBJ1-2, with D maybe TRBD1 (5 bases). TRBV6-7 is an ORF; its function is uncertain. The CDR3 length is 15 residues. Trimming left V 3 bases short and J 0 bases short, with 11 bases between. The CDR3 is CASSYRQGANYGYTF. In nucleotides, the CDR3 is TGTGCCAGCAGTTATCGGCAGGGAGCTAACTATGGCTACACCTTC.

The chain links TRBV6-8 to TRBJ2-3, with a possible D match to TRBD2 (6 bases). The germline CDR1 and CDR2 sequences are MNHGY and SAAAGT. V was shortened by 2 bases and J by 6 bases, with 12 bases between the two germline ends. The CDR3 covers 14 residues. The CDR3 here is CASSYVRTTDTQYF. The CDR3 coding sequence is TGTGCCAGCAGTTACGTGCGGACTACGGATACGCAGTATTTT.

This chain joins TRBV6-8 and TRBJ2-4; D gene ambiguous. From germline, CDR1 is MNHGY and CDR2 SAAAGT. V was clipped by 5 bases and J by 7 bases, with 15 bases between them. The CDR3 is 14 residues long. CDR3 residues: CASSPSNLANIQYF. The CDR3 bases are TGTGCCAGCAGTCCCTCTAACCTGGCGAACATTCAGTACTTC.

V gene TRBV10-2 combines with J gene TRBJ2-3; 12 nucleotides line up with TRBD2. After removal of 6 bases from V and 0 bases from J, the junction contained 10 bases not matched to a gene. The CDR3 has 18 amino acids. CDR1 WSHSY and CDR2 SAAADI come from the germline V gene. The CDR3 DNA reads TGCGCCAGCAGAGAGACTAGCGGGGGAACTACTAGCACAGATACGCAGTATTTT. Protein: CASRETSGGTTSTDTQYF.

V usage is TRBV19 and J usage is TRBJ1-1; D gene ambiguous. The CDR3 loop spans 13 amino acids. CDR1 and CDR2 from the germline V gene are LNHDA and SQIVND (reference sequence). Between the trimmed V and J ends, which lost 3 bases and 4 bases, there was a span of 9 bases. CDR3 sequence reads: CASSIWGVTEAFF. Written as DNA, the CDR3 is TGTGCCAGTAGTATCTGGGGAGTCACTGAAGCTTTCTTT.

This chain links TRBV18 with TRBJ2-2; D call uncertain. The CDR3 has 13 amino acids. Germline CDR1 is KGHSH and CDR2 is LQKENI. The V and J ends lost 0 bases and 7 bases respectively, with 6 bases between them. The CDR3 sequence: CASSPPTVGELFF. The CDR3 nucleotides read TGTGCCAGCTCACCACCAACGGTCGGGGAGCTGTTTTTT.

This chain links TRBV6-8 with TRBJ1-3, with 7 bases aligning to TRBD1. V lost 7 bases, J lost 0 bases, and 6 bases stayed unmatched. CDR3 length: 15 amino acids. CDR1 is MNHGY and CDR2 is SAAAGT in the germline V gene. The DNA of the CDR3 is TGTGCCAGCACCGAGGGGACAGTCTCTGGAAACACCATATATTTT. Protein product: CASTEGTVSGNTIYF.

The V call is TRBV29-1, the J call TRBJ1-1; 7 nucleotides match TRBD1. From germline, CDR1 is SQVTM and CDR2 ANQGSEA. Unmatched junction bases numbered 2, after V lost 4 bases and J lost 0 bases. The CDR3 spans 13 residues. The CDR3 loop reads CSVVGTVNTEAFF. CDR3 sequence (DNA): TGCAGCGTTGTCGGGACAGTGAACACTGAAGCTTTCTTT.

The V gene is TRBV7-1, the J gene TRBJ1-4; perhaps TRBD1 as D (5 bases). TRBV7-1 is flagged as an ORF with uncertain function. V gave up 4 bases and J gave up 6 bases, with 12 bases separating them. The CDR3 covers 14 residues. CDR3 bases: TGTGCCAGCAGCTACCTTGGCAGGGATGAAAAACTGTTTTTT. Protein sequence: CASSYLGRDEKLFF.

The chain couples TRBV12-5 to TRBJ2-1, with TRBD2 identical over 15 bases. Germline V CDR1 and CDR2: LGHNT, FRNRAP. CDR3 length: 16 amino acids. V lost 1 base and J lost 8; bases outside the gene matches: 3. The CDR3 reads CASGLGTSGREDEQFF. The CDR3, as DNA: TGTGCTAGTGGTTTGGGGACTAGCGGGAGGGAGGATGAGCAGTTCTTC.

The chain links TRBV7-6 to TRBJ2-5; 7 bases agree with TRBD1. CDR1 and CDR2 (germline): SGHVS, FNYEAQ. CDR3 length: 14 residues. After removal of 5 bases from V and 3 bases from J, the junction contained 6 bases not matched to a gene. The CDR3 DNA follows: TGTGCCAGCAGCCAGACAGGGTGGGAAGAGACCCAGTACTTC. Protein: CASSQTGWEETQYF.

The chain is built from TRBV1 and TRBJ2-1. TRBV1 is a known pseudogene. CDR3 length: 17 amino acids. DNA of the CDR3: TGCGCCAGCAGCCAAGATCGAGACGCGAGCTCCTACAATGAGCAGTTCTTC. This sequence encodes CASSQDRDASSYNEQFF.

The chain uses TRBV18 and TRBJ1-4, with unresolved D. This CDR3 is 16 amino acids long. Germline loops: CDR1 KGHSH, CDR2 LQKENI. V was trimmed by 3 bases and J by 4 bases, leaving 15 bases between them. The CDR3 sequence: CASSPTIEGINEKLFF. The CDR3 DNA sequence: TGTGCCAGCTCACCTACAATTGAGGGTATTAATGAAAAACTGTTTTTT. Together with reference TRBV18 and TRBJ1-4, the CDR3 gives the full variable domain: NAGVMQNPRHLVRRRGQEARLRCSPMKGHSHVYWYRQLPEEGLKFMVYLQKENIIDESGMPKERFSAEFPKEGPSILRIQQVVRGDSAAYFCASSPTIEGINEKLFFGSGTQLSVL.

With regard to this clone: One end of the junction fails to match germline, which may point to a read error. One or more nucleotides could not be called with certainty, so the encoded amino acid is given as X. V usage is TRBV6-8 and J usage is TRBJ1-2; no reliable D call. The CDR3 contains 15 residues. Germline CDR1 is MNHGY and CDR2 is SAAAGT. The CDR3 coding sequence is TGTGCCAGCAGTTACGGGATACAGTGGAACTATGGCTACAYCTTC. Its protein is CASSYGIQWNYGYXF.

This clone showed up many times. In DNA, the CDR3 is TGTGCCAGCAGTGACGGGACAGGAGAAGAGACCCAGTACTTC. It is translated as CASSDGTGEETQYF. The chain joins TRBV6-8 to TRBJ2-5; 8 bases match TRBD1. There are 14 residues in the CDR3. Germline-derived CDR1 and CDR2 are MNHGY and SAAAGT. Trimming at V came to 5 bases and at J to 3 bases, leaving 5 bases not matched to a gene.